The clone carrying this T cell receptor (beta chain) was seen repeatedly, ten times or more. This sample is drawn from a study of low-dose radiotherapy and immunotherapy resistance in tumors. CDR3 size: 14 residues. Germline lookup yields CDR1 LNHDA and CDR2 SQIVND (reference sequence). The ends were cut back, 10 bases at V and 4 bases at J, with 17 bases in the middle. Documented time point: after trial treatment. Treatment noted: LDRT plus nivolumab, ipilimumab, low-dose cyclophosphamide and aspirin (RACIN trial). With TRAV- and TRBV-specific primers, first-strand cDNA was made, covering the alpha and beta chains. PCR amplification of the TCRs was performed with Phusion for 20 PCR cycles, and it relied on a constant-region primer together with a V-primer adapter. MiXCR, applied by TCRdb to the reads, yields one record per CDR3 protein. The data hold 65,000 to 95,000 distinct CDR3 sequences, with around a sixth observed a single time.

The receptor's source is a male donor with prostate cancer. The chain recombines TRBV19 with TRBJ1-5, with D tentatively TRBD1 (6 bases). Sequencing used PBMCs, obtained after low-dose radiotherapy plus immunotherapy. The CDR3 DNA sequence: TGTGCCACCTCCAAACAGGGAAATAATCAGCCCCAGCATTTT. Translation: CATSKQGNNQPQHF.